The 9 T cell receptor beta chains given below trace back to one sample, sequenced in a study of blood T cells in healthy people across ages. With a J-beta primer mix and a sample-barcoded 5' primer, a second PCR ran about 7 to 12 cycles. From the 5' RACE reads, TCRdb called clonotypes with MiXCR, one entry per CDR3 protein. The sample has approximately 770,000 distinct CDR3 sequences, over 45% seen once; the top ten hold 20% to 25%. The specimen sequenced was blood. These receptors all stem from a man under 40 in good health.

CDR3: CSATWRDRGQGEAFF. CDR3 bases: TGCAGTGCGACGTGGAGGGACAGGGGACAGGGTGAAGCTTTCTTT. The V call is TRBV20-1, the J call TRBJ1-1; 10 nucleotides agree with TRBD1. Germline-derived CDR1 and CDR2 are DFQATT and SNEGSKA (reference sequence). The CDR3 spans 15 residues. The trim removed 6 bases at V and 7 bases at J, leaving 14 bases unmatched.

V and J are TRBV9 and TRBJ2-4; 8 bases align to TRBD1. The DNA matches TRBJ2-5 better at its end, which makes the J call doubtful. From germline, CDR1 is SGDLS and CDR2 YYNGEE. This CDR3 is built from 18 residues. The CDR3 loop reads CASSVGGGQGGRQETQYF. CDR3 DNA sequence: TGTGCCAGCAGCGTAGGAGGAGGACAGGGCGGAAGGCAAGAGACCCAGTACTTC.

V gene TRBV4-2 combines with J gene TRBJ2-1, with D hard to call. Germline CDR1 is LGHNA and CDR2 is YNFKEQ. The CDR3 is 15 amino acids. Trimming shortened V by 4 bases and J by 7 bases, and 17 bases separated the two germline ends. The DNA for the CDR3 is TGTGCCAGCAGCCGATACGAGGAGCCCTCTAATGAGCAGTTCTTC. This codes for CASSRYEEPSNEQFF.

The chain couples TRBV6-1 to TRBJ1-4; no clear D gene. The CDR3 contains 15 residues. The germline V and J ends were trimmed by 2 bases and 0 bases, with 7 bases remaining between them. Per the germline V gene, CDR1 is MNHNS and CDR2 is SASEGT. As DNA, the CDR3 is TGTGCCAGCAGTGAATCTCGTACAACTAATGAAAAACTGTTTTTT. It encodes CASSESRTTNEKLFF.

CDR3 in DNA: TGCAGTGGCACCACCCTAGCCTCCACAGATACGCAGTATTTT. Translated, it gives CSGTTLASTDTQYF. V usage is TRBV20-1 and J usage is TRBJ2-3; tentative D call: TRBD2 (5 bases). Germline V gene lookup returns CDR1 DFQATT and CDR2 SNEGSKA (reference sequence). The CDR3 consists of 14 residues. Trimming took 7 bases from V and 2 from J, leaving 16 bases between them.

This chain joins TRBV2 and TRBJ2-7; 7 bases line up with TRBD1. Germline values: CDR1 SNHLY, CDR2 FYNNEI. The trim removed 7 bases at V and 2 bases at J, leaving 8 bases unmatched. This CDR3 region has 14 residues. The CDR3 here is CASNLRTGTYEQYF. In nucleotides, the CDR3 is TGTGCCAGCAACCTCCGGACAGGTACCTACGAGCAGTACTTC.

This chain joins TRBV20-1 and TRBJ1-2; TRBD1 is a possible D gene (5 bases). Germline CDR1 DFQATT, CDR2 SNEGSKA (reference sequence). The V end lost 0 bases, the J end lost 3 bases, and 23 bases lay between the germline ends. The CDR3 is 18 residues long. This CDR3 reads CSARDAGARGRNHYGYTF. The CDR3 coding sequence is TGCAGTGCTAGAGATGCCGGGGCTCGAGGGCGCAATCACTATGGCTACACCTTC.

The gene calls are TRBV20-1 and TRBJ2-4, with D possibly being TRBD1 or TRBD2 (5 bases each). Between the trimmed V and J ends, which lost 1 base and 14 bases, there was a span of 15 bases. This CDR3 has 12 residues. CDR1 is DFQATT and CDR2 is SNEGSKA in the germline V gene (reference sequence). The CDR3 here is CSARAYWDDEYF. For the CDR3, the DNA is TGCAGTGCTAGAGCCTACTGGGACGATGAGTACTTC.

The chain couples TRBV29-1 to TRBJ2-5; tentatively, D is TRBD2 (6 bases). Germline V gene data show CDR1 as SQVTM and CDR2 as ANQGSEA. V lost 5 bases and J lost 4, with 14 bases in between. This CDR3 is 13 amino acids long. Here the CDR3 DNA reads TGCAGCGTTTCGGCTAGCGAAAGAGAGACCCAGTACTTC. Translating gives CSVSASERETQYF.